This TCR beta chain appears in the sequencing data of a study of T cell repertoires in cytomegalovirus infection. Across the study: An indication of both CMV infection and matching HLA type came from public TCR beta signatures.

This clonotype was seen at least ten times. The antigen is unknown. From germline, CDR1 is DFQATT and CDR2 SNEGSKA (reference sequence). The CDR3 loop spans 15 amino acids. J gave up 0 bases and V 6 bases, and 8 bases lay outside the gene matches. TCRdb reprocessed the reads via MiXCR and lists one record per CDR3 protein. Altogether some 350,000 distinct CDR3 sequences are present, less than 20% being singletons, with the ten largest covering under 9%. Overall study results and limits: Ex vivo, HLA-C-restricted CMV-specific TCR beta clonotypes prevailed over the rest of the response. Summed frequency of public TCR beta families distinguished CMV carriers with the relevant HLA.

The receptor comes from a human donor in good health (CMV status not recorded). Some clones in this sample may be carry-over from other donors' samples. Material: PBMCs. The chain uses TRBV20-1 and TRBJ2-7; 10 bases are a match to TRBD2. DNA of the CDR3: TGCAGTGCCCCAACTAGCGGGGAGAGCTCCTACGAGCAGTACTTC. It yields the protein CSAPTSGESSYEQYF.